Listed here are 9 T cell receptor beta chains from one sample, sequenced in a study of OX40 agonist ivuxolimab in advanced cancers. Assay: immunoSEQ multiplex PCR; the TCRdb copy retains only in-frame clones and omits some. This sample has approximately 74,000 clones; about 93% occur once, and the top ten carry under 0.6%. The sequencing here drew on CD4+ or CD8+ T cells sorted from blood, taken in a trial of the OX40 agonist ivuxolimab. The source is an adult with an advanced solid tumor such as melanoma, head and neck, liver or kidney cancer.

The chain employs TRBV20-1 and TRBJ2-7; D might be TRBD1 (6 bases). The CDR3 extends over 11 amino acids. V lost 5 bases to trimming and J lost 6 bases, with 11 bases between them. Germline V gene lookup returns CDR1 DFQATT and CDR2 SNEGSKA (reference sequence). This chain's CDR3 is CSAGTGPEQYF. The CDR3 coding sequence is TGCAGTGCTGGAACAGGGCCCGAGCAGTACTTC.

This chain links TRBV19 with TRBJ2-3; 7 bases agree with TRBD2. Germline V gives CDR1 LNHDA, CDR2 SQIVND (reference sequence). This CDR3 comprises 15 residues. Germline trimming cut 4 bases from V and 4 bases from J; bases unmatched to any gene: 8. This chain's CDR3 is CASSTYAGAADTQYF. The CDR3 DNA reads TGTGCCAGTAGTACATATGCGGGAGCGGCAGATACGCAGTATTTT.

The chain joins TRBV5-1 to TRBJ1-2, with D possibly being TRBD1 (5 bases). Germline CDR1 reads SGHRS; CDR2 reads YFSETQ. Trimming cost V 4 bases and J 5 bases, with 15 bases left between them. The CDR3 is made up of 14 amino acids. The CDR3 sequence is CASSTGTTTYGYTF. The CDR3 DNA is TGCGCCAGCAGCACCGGGACCACGACTTATGGCTACACCTTC.

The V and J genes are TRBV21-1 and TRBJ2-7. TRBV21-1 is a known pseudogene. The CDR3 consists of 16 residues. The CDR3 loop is CASSSTGTPFPYEQYF. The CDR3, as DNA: TGTGCCAGCAGTTCGACCGGGACCCCCTTCCCCTACGAGCAGTACTTC.

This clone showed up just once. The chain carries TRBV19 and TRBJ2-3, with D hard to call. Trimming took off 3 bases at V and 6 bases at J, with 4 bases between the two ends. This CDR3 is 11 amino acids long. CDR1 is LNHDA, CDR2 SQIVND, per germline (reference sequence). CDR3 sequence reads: CASSIGDTQYF. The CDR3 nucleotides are TGTGCCAGTAGTATTGGGGATACGCAGTATTTT.

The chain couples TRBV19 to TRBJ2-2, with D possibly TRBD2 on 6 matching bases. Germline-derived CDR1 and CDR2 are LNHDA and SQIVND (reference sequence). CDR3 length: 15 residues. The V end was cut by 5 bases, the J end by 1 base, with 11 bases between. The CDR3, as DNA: TGTGCCAGTAGTGAATTGGGAGGGAACACCGGGGAGCTGTTTTTT. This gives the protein CASSELGGNTGELFF.

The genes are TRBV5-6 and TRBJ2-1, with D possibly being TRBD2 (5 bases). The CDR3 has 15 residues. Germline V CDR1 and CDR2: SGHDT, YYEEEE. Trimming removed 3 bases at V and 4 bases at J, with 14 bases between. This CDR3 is CASSSGYTVYNEQFF. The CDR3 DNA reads TGTGCCAGCAGCTCGGGATACACCGTATACAATGAGCAGTTCTTC.

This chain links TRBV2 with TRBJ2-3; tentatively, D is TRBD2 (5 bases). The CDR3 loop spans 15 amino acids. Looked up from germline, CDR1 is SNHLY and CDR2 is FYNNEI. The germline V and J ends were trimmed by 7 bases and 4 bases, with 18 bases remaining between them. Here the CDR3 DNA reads TGTGCCAGCAACCAAAACGGCTTCGGGGCAGATACGCAGTATTTT. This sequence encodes CASNQNGFGADTQYF.

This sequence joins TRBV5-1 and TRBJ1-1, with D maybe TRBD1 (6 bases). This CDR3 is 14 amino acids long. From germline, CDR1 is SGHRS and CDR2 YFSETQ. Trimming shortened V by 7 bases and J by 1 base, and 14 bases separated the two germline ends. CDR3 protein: CASSEVGGNTEAFF. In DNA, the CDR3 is TGCGCCAGCTCAGAGGTAGGGGGGAACACTGAAGCTTTCTTT.